This T cell receptor (beta chain) was identified during a study of OX40 agonist ivuxolimab in advanced cancers. Germline values: CDR1 MNHEY, CDR2 SMNVEV (reference sequence). CDR3 size: 13 residues. Trimming shortened V by 3 bases and J by 0 bases, and 6 bases separated the two germline ends. The repertoire was sequenced with immunoSEQ multiplex PCR; TCRdb's copy has only in-frame clones and lacks some. The top ten hold under 7.5% of the sample, which has about 83,000 clones, roughly 84% seen once. The rearrangement links TRBV27 to TRBJ2-7; D is unresolved. This receptor was obtained from an adult with an advanced solid tumor such as melanoma, head and neck, liver or kidney cancer. Source: CD4+ or CD8+ T cells sorted from blood, taken in a trial of the OX40 agonist ivuxolimab. For the CDR3, the DNA is TGTGCCAGCAGTTTTTCAGTCTCCTACGAGCAGTACTTC. Protein product: CASSFSVSYEQYF.